This T cell receptor (beta chain) is from a study of cytomegalovirus exposure and HLA in healthy donors. The V gene's germline CDR1 is SGHAT and CDR2 FQNNGV. The CDR3 has 13 residues. The ends were cut back, 5 bases at V and 3 bases at J, with 11 bases in the middle. The PCR employed 60 Vbeta primers together with 13 Jbeta primers. Libraries were prepared by immunoSEQ multiplex PCR; TCRdb keeps only in-frame clonotypes and omits some of them. Found here are hundreds of thousands of clones, almost 85% of them singletons; the top ten hold approximately 0.62%. The chain employs TRBV11-2 and TRBJ2-7, with D unclear. The sample taken for sequencing was PBMCs. The TCR originated in a woman in her forties in good health and CMV-seronegative. CDR3 nucleotides: TGTGCCAGCAGCACCCAGGATCGCTACGAGCAGTACTTC. It translates to CASSTQDRYEQYF.